The entry that follows covers one T cell receptor (beta chain) sequence. Its antigen remains unknown. V was pared by 3 bases and J by 6 bases, with 16 bases between. Germline loops: CDR1 SGDLS, CDR2 YYNGEE. This CDR3 contains 14 residues. This entry belongs to a study of shared clonotypes between healthy human individuals. Study results and caveats: With a handful of donors compared, around 5% of naive CD4 clonotypes were shared. The low donor count limited represented genetic and exposure-history diversity.

DNA at 200 ng, 25,000 to 30,000 T cell genomes, went into sorted-subset replicate PCRs. The repertoire was sequenced with immunoSEQ multiplex PCR; TCRdb's copy has only in-frame clones and lacks some. The sample shows 950,000 to 1,100,000 clones, more than 75% of them seen only once. The clonotype was recovered from a man between 18 and 29 years old in good health. Some clones in this sample may be carry-over from other donors' samples. The chain recombines TRBV9 with TRBJ2-7; perhaps TRBD2 as D (6 bases). The sequenced material came from memory CD4+ T cells from PBMCs. Subset indicated: CD45RA-negative fraction. The CDR3 DNA sequence: TGTGCCAGCAGCGCAGCCGGGAGACCGTCCGAGCAGTACTTC. This encodes CASSAAGRPSEQYF.